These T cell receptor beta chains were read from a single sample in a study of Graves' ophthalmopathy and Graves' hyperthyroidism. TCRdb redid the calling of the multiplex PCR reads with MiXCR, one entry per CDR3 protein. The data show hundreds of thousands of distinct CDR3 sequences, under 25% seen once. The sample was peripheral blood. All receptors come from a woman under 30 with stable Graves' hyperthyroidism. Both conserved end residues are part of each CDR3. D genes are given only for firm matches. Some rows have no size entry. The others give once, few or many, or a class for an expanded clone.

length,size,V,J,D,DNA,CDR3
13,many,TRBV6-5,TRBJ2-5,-,TGTGCCAGCAGTTACTCTAGTGTAGAGACCCAGTACTTC,CASSYSSVETQYF
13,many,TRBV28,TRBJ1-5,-,TGTGCCAGCAGTTTCCTCAGAAATCAGCCCCAGCATTTT,CASSFLRNQPQHF
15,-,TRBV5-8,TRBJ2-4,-,TGTGCCAGCAGCTTGCGCACCACCCCGGGAAACATTCAGTACTTC,CASSLRTTPGNIQYF
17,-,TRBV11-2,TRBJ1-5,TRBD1,TGTGCCAGCAGCTCGACCGGGACAGCGTATAGCAATCAGCCCCAGCATTTT,CASSSTGTAYSNQPQHF
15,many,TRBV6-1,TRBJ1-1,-,TGTGCCAGCAGTGCTTCCGCGGGGAAGGGCACTGAAGCTTTCTTT,CASSASAGKGTEAFF
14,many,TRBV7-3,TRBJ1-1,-,TGTGCCAGCAGCTTAAATGGGGGATCCACTGAAGCTTTCTTT,CASSLNGGSTEAFF
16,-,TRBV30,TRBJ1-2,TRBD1,TGTGCCTGGAGTGTACTGCGGGACAGGGGAATCTATGGCTACACCTTC,CAWSVLRDRGIYGYTF
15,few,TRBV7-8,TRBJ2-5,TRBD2,TGTGCCAGCAGCCGTAGCGGGAGGGCCTATGAGACCCAGTACTTC,CASSRSGRAYETQYF
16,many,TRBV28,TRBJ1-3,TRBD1,TGTGCCAGCAGTGCAAACGACAGGGTCTCTGGAAACACCATATATTTT,CASSANDRVSGNTIYF
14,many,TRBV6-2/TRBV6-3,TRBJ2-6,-,TGTGCCAGCAGTTACAGGGCTGGGGCCAACGTCCTGACTTTC,CASSYRAGANVLTF
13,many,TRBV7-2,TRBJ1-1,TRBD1,TGTGCCAGCAGCCGCGGACAGGGCACTGAAGCTTTCTTT,CASSRGQGTEAFF
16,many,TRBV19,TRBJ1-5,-,TGTGCCAGTAGTATGGTGACAACACTGAGCAATCAGCCCCAGCATTTT,CASSMVTTLSNQPQHF
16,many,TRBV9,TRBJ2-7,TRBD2,TGTGCCAGCAGCCCTACCCCTAGCGGGGCCTCCTACGAGCAGTACTTC,CASSPTPSGASYEQYF
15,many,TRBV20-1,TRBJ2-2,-,TGCAGTGCTAGCGCGTCGCGGGGCGGCACCGGGGAGCTGTTTTTT,CSASASRGGTGELFF
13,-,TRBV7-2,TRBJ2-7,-,TGTGCCAGCAGCTTAACCCAGGCCTACGAGCAGTACTTC,CASSLTQAYEQYF
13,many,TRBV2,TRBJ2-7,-,TGTGCCAGCAGCTGGACTACATCCTACGAGCAGTACTTC,CASSWTTSYEQYF
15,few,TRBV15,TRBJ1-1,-,TGTGCCACCAGCAGAGATGTGGCGAGCAGCACTGAAGCTTTCTTT,CATSRDVASSTEAFF
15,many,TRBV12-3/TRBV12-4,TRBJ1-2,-,TGTGCCAGCACCGACGGACAACCACACCCGGATGGCTACACCTTC,CASTDGQPHPDGYTF
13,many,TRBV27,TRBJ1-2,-,TGTGCCAGCAGTTTTGCATCCTCCTATGGCTACACCTTC,CASSFASSYGYTF
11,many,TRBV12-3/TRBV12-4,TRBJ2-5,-,TGTGCCAGCAGCGAATTAGAGACCCAGTACTTC,CASSELETQYF
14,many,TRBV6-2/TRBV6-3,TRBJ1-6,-,TGTGCCAGCAGTTGGGACGGGAGGGATTCACCCCTCCACTTT,CASSWDGRDSPLHF
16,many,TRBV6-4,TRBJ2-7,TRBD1,TGTGCCAGCAGTGACCCGGGACAGGGAAGCTCCTACGAGCAGTACTTC,CASSDPGQGSSYEQYF
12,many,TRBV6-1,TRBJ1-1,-,TGTGCCAGCAGTGAACCCCCTTCCGAAGCTTTCTTT,CASSEPPSEAFF
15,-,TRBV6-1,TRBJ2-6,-,TGTGCCAGCAGTATGTCAGACTCTGGGGCCAACGTCCTGACTTTC,CASSMSDSGANVLTF
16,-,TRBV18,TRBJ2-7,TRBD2,TGTGCCAGCTCACCACCCGAGCGGACTAGCGTTGACGAGCAGTACTTC,CASSPPERTSVDEQYF
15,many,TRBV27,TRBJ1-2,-,TGTGCCAGCAGTGATGGGGGGAGACCTAACTATGGCTACACCTTC,CASSDGGRPNYGYTF
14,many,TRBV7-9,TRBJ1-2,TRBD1,TGTGCCAGCAGCACCGGGACAGGGAACTATGGCTACACCTTC,CASSTGTGNYGYTF
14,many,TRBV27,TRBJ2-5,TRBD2,TGTGCCAGCCAGGGACTAGCGGGAGAAGAGACCCAGTACTTC,CASQGLAGEETQYF
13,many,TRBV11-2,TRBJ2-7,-,TGTGCCAGCAGTCGGGACACGACCTACGAGCAGTACTTC,CASSRDTTYEQYF
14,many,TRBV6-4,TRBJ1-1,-,TGTGCCAGCAGGGCAGAAAATATGAACACTGAAGCTTTCTTT,CASRAENMNTEAFF
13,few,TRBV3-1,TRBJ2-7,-,TGTGCCAGCAGCCAAGACGTTTGGGGCGAGCAGTACTTC,CASSQDVWGEQYF
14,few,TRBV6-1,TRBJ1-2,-,TGTGCCAGCAGTGAAACACAGCTGAACTATGGCTACACCTTC,CASSETQLNYGYTF
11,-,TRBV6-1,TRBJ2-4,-,TGTGCCAGCACAGCAGGGAACATTAAGTACTTC,CASTAGNIKYF
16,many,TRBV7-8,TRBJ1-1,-,TGTGCCAGCAGCGCCGGGGCGAGGGGGTACGACACTGAAGCTTTCTTT,CASSAGARGYDTEAFF
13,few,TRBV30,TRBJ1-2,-,TGTGCCTGGAGTACTAAAAGCCACTATGGCTACACCTTC,CAWSTKSHYGYTF
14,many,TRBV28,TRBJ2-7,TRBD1,TGTGCCAGCAGCATGACAGGGGCAGCCTACGAGCAGTACTTC,CASSMTGAAYEQYF
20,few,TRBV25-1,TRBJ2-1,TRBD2,TGTGCCAGCAGTGAAGACCCCTCTTTGGCGGGAGGGCCCTCCTACAATGAGCAGTTCTTC,CASSEDPSLAGGPSYNEQFF
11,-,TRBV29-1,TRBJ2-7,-,TGCAGCGTTGTGATCTCCTACGAGCAGTACTTC,CSVVISYEQYF
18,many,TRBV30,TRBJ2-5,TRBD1,TGTGCCTGCCTCCCCGGGACAGGGGGGTCTAGCGGGAAAGCGACCCAGTACTTC,CACLPGTGGSSGKATQYF
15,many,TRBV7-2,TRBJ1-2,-,TGTGCCAGCAGCCCCCGACAGCTATCTAACTATGGCTACACCTTC,CASSPRQLSNYGYTF
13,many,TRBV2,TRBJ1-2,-,TGTGCCAGCAGTGTGCTGCAAATCTATGGCTACACCTTC,CASSVLQIYGYTF
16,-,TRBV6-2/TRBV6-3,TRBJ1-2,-,TGTGCCAGCAGTTACTCGAGAACCGGCCCCCTTCGAAGCTACACCTTC,CASSYSRTGPLRSYTF
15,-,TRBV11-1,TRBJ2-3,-,TGTGCCAGCAGCTTAAACTTATGGGGTACAGATACGCAGTATTTT,CASSLNLWGTDTQYF
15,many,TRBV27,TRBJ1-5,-,TGTGCCAGCAGTTTAAAGCAAAGTTACCTCCAGCCCCAGCATTTT,CASSLKQSYLQPQHF
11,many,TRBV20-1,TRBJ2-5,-,TGCAGAGCCGGGTACAAAGAGACCCAGTACTTC,CRAGYKETQYF
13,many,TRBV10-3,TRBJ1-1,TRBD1,TGTGCCACGGCGGCAGGACAGGACACTGAAGCTTTCTTT,CATAAGQDTEAFF
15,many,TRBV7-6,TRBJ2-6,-,TGTGCCAGCAGCTACAGCAACTCTGGGGCCAACGTCCTGACTTTC,CASSYSNSGANVLTF
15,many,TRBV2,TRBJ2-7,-,TGTGCCAGCAGTGTGGTGCGGGTCCTCTCCTACGAGCAGTACTTC,CASSVVRVLSYEQYF
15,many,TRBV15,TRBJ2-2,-,TGTGCCACCAGGGCCGGGACTGTCGACACCGGGGAGCTGTTTTTT,CATRAGTVDTGELFF
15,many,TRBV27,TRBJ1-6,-,TGTGCCAGCAGTACAGGGTTTGTAGGAGGTTCACCCCTCCACTTT,CASSTGFVGGSPLHF
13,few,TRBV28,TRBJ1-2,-,TGTGCCAGCAGTCCAGATCCTAGAGGGGGCTACACCTTC,CASSPDPRGGYTF
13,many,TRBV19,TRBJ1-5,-,TGTGCCAGTAGAAAACAGGGAAGTCAGCCCCAGCATTTT,CASRKQGSQPQHF
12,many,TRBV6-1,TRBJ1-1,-,TGTGCCAGCAGGGATTCTACGGGATCGGCTTTCTTT,CASRDSTGSAFF
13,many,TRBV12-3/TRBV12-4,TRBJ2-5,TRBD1,TGTGCCAGCAGGAACAGGGGCGGAGAGACCCAGTACTTC,CASRNRGGETQYF
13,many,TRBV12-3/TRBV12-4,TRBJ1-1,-,TGTGCCAGCAGTGATGGGGCGTACACTGAAGCTTTCTTT,CASSDGAYTEAFF
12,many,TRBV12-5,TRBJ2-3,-,TGTGCTAGTGGTCAGGGACACCGTGAGCAGTATTTT,CASGQGHREQYF